This entry concerns a single T cell receptor beta chain. Its specificity is not known. The source of the sample is a study of spatial heterogeneity in lung cancer. Study at large: Available PBMC from follow-up, collected a median of about 26 months after resection, underwent sequencing. Findings and caveats of the study: TCRs found ubiquitously expanded in tumor appeared in blood more at resection than at follow-up.

Time point indicated: blood at routine non-recurrence follow-up after resection. V lost 0 bases, J lost 0 bases, and 9 bases lay in between. Germline lookup yields CDR1 SGHRS and CDR2 YFSETQ. CDR3 length equals 15 residues. TCR cDNA molecules were tagged individually, and each one carried a unique molecular identifier. From the 5' RACE reads, TCRdb called clonotypes with MiXCR, one entry per CDR3 protein. The sample holds over 35,000 distinct CDR3 sequences; more than 9% are singletons and the top ten take 17%. This rearrangement joins TRBV5-1 to TRBJ1-1, with D uncertain. This TCR was recovered from a female donor with early-stage non-small cell lung cancer. The sequencing here drew on PBMCs, taken at follow-up. CDR3 DNA sequence: TGCGCCAGCAGCTTGGGATCAGGAATGAACACTGAAGCTTTCTTT. Amino acids: CASSLGSGMNTEAFF.